This T cell receptor (beta chain) was found in a study of shared clonotypes between healthy human individuals. CDR1 and CDR2 from the germline V gene are LGHNA and YSLEER. V was cut by 5 bases and J by 2 bases, with 8 bases left in between. The CDR3 length is 13 residues. Sorted-subset replicate PCRs used about 200 ng of genomic DNA. This amount corresponded to 30,000 to 35,000 T cell genomes. Using immunoSEQ multiplex PCR, the repertoire was profiled, and TCRdb retains in-frame clones only, with some absent. In the table there are over a million clones, about 96% of which are singletons. The sequenced sample consisted of naive CD4+ T cells sorted from blood. Subset specified: CD45RA+ positively selected. This sequence originates from a man aged 25-45 years in good health. The chain carries TRBV4-3 and TRBJ2-3; D call uncertain. The chain's CDR3 is CASSVQTTDTQYF. DNA for the CDR3: TGCGCCAGCAGCGTGCAAACCACAGATACGCAGTATTTT.